These 13 T cell receptor beta chains were sequenced from one sample in a study of CD8+CD57+ T cells in acquired aplastic anemia. The sequenced patients had an expansion of CD8+CD57+ cells seen by flow cytometry. Genomic DNA templated the TCR beta VDJ and CDR3 profiling. TCRdb analysed the reads with MiXCR anew, one entry per CDR3 protein. Of roughly 500,000 distinct CDR3 sequences listed, more than 25% were seen once; the top ten hold about 0.8%. The source material was sorted CD4+, CD8+, or CD8+CD57+ T cells (not recorded which) from PBMCs. All receptors come from a human donor with aplastic anemia.

The chain couples TRBV24-1 to TRBJ2-5, with 9 bases that match TRBD2. CDR1 is KGHDR and CDR2 is SFDVKD in the germline V gene. The CDR3 covers 16 residues. Losses at the gene ends were 11 bases for V and 5 bases for J; bases not matched to a gene: 17. DNA of the CDR3: TGTGCCAGCAGCTTAGCCGGCGGGGGGGCGTACGAGACCCAGTACTTC. Protein: CASSLAGGGAYETQYF.

This clonotype was seen many times. J is TRBJ2-7 and V is TRBV15; D is unresolved. Trimming cost V 9 bases and J 0 bases, with 12 bases left between them. This CDR3 spans 13 amino acids. Germline loops: CDR1 LNHNV, CDR2 YYDKDF (reference sequence). The CDR3 sequence: CATRVDGSYEQYF. The CDR3 nucleotides are TGTGCCACTCGAGTGGACGGCTCCTACGAGCAGTACTTC.

J is TRBJ1-6 and V is TRBV4-2; 9 bases agree with TRBD1. Germline assignment: CDR1 LGHNA and CDR2 YNFKEQ. The ends lost 4 bases at V and 7 bases at J; junction bases unmatched: 17. The CDR3 is 19 residues long. The CDR3 is CASSPDHLGDRGKNSPLHF. CDR3 bases: TGTGCCAGCAGCCCAGATCATTTAGGAGACAGGGGGAAAAATTCACCCCTCCACTTT.

In its sample, this clonotype was seen many times. V gene TRBV10-1 combines with J gene TRBJ2-7, with D uncertain. Trimming pared 3 bases from V and 2 bases from J, leaving 8 bases between. Looked up from germline, CDR1 is WNHNN and CDR2 is SYGVQD (reference sequence). The CDR3 is 13 residues long. The CDR3 DNA follows: TGCGCCAGCAGTGAAAAACTACCCTACGAGCAGTACTTC. Amino acids: CASSEKLPYEQYF.

The rearrangement uses TRBV2 and TRBJ2-1; 8 bases are shared with TRBD2. Germline assignment: CDR1 SNHLY and CDR2 FYNNEI. The CDR3 runs to 15 residues. The ends lost 6 bases at V and 6 bases at J; junction bases unmatched: 10. The CDR3 loop reads CASSLGGGGLNEQFF. For the CDR3, the DNA is TGTGCCAGCAGCTTAGGAGGCGGGGGGCTCAATGAGCAGTTCTTC.

This clonotype was recorded many times. The chain combines TRBV16 with TRBJ2-3; D is perhaps TRBD2 (5 bases). In germline, CDR1 is KGHSY, CDR2 FQNENV. The CDR3 is made up of 14 amino acids. Trimming took off 4 bases at V and 8 bases at J, with 16 bases between the two ends. The CDR3 sequence is CASSRGLPLGTQYF. The CDR3 DNA sequence: TGTGCCAGCAGCCGTGGACTGCCGTTGGGTACGCAGTATTTT.

The chain couples TRBV5-1 to TRBJ2-3; 7 nucleotides match TRBD2. This CDR3 has 12 amino acids. In germline, CDR1 is SGHRS, CDR2 YFSETQ. V was pared by 4 bases and J by 8 bases, with 4 bases of the junction left unmatched. CDR3 nucleotide sequence: TGCGCCAGCAGCACGACTAGCAGTACGCAGTATTTT. Protein sequence: CASSTTSSTQYF.

Here the CDR3 reads CASSVGASGFTDTQYF. CDR3 nucleotide sequence: TGTGCCAGCAGCGTAGGAGCTAGCGGGTTCACAGATACGCAGTATTTT. The chain is built from TRBV9 and TRBJ2-3, with TRBD2 matching 8 bases. CDR1 and CDR2 (germline): SGDLS, YYNGEE. CDR3 length equals 16 residues. V was clipped by 0 bases and J by 2 bases; unmatched bases: 5.

This clonotype came up once. This may come from a read error, since a much larger clone is one base off. This chain connects TRBV10-3 to TRBJ2-7; the match to TRBD2 covers 12 bases. The junction had 5 bases not matched to a gene; V was cut back by 6 bases and J by 5 bases. The CDR3 is 14 residues long. Germline assignment: CDR1 ENHRY and CDR2 SYGVKD. The CDR3 nucleotides read TGTGCCATCAGCCCACTAGCGGGAGGAGACGAGCAGTACTTC. This translates into CAISPLAGGDEQYF.

Many counts were recorded for this clonotype. An end of the junction does not agree with germline; a read error may underlie this. The V gene is TRBV7-7, the J gene TRBJ2-2; D call uncertain. CDR1 SSHAT and CDR2 FNYEAQ come from the germline V gene (reference sequence). This CDR3 spans 14 amino acids. As DNA, the CDR3 is TGTGCTAGCAGCTTCAACCTACAAGGCGGGGAGCTGTTTTTT. Its protein is CASSFNLQGGELFF.

The chain uses TRBV7-6 and TRBJ2-6; no firm D call. The CDR3 length is 18 residues. Germline CDR1 reads SGHVS; CDR2 reads FNYEAQ. V gave up 0 bases and J gave up 0 bases, with 12 bases separating them. CDR3 nucleotide sequence: TGTGCCAGCAGCTTAGCTGTCCGGATGAACTCTGGGGCCAACGTCCTGACTTTC. This sequence encodes CASSLAVRMNSGANVLTF. Drawing the rest from reference TRBV7-6 and TRBJ2-6, the complete variable domain is GAGVSQSPRYKVTKRGQDVALRCDPISGHVSLYWYRQALGQGPEFLTYFNYEAQQDKSGLPNDRFSAERPEGSISTLTIQRTEQRDSAMYRCASSLAVRMNSGANVLTFGAGSRLTVL.

This clonotype was seen at least ten times. The chain joins TRBV19 to TRBJ1-5; D is possibly TRBD1 (6 bases). The length of the CDR3 is 16 residues. The V and J ends lost 3 bases and 3 bases respectively, with 15 bases between them. The germline gives CDR1 LNHDA, CDR2 SQIVND (reference sequence). For the CDR3, the DNA is TGTGCCAGTAGTATTGGGCCCCAGGGGAACAATCAGCCCCAGCATTTT. Translation: CASSIGPQGNNQPQHF.

This clonotype was recorded at least ten times. The chain recombines TRBV20-1 with TRBJ1-6, with 8 bases matching TRBD1. Germline V gene sequence: CDR1 DFQATT, CDR2 SNEGSKA (reference sequence). V shed 8 bases and J 5 bases; nucleotides not matched to a gene: 5. The CDR3 is made up of 13 amino acids. In DNA, the CDR3 is TGCAGTCCATCGACAGGGGATAATTCACCCCTCCACTTT. This translates into CSPSTGDNSPLHF.